The following is a T cell receptor beta chain sequence with its context. The CDR3 loop spans 15 amino acids. The V gene end was trimmed by 7 bases and the J gene end by 6 bases; junction bases not matched to a gene: 14. In germline, CDR1 is WSHSY, CDR2 SAAADI. TCRdb's copy holds only in-frame clones and misses some; the assay was immunoSEQ multiplex PCR. Altogether approximately 110,000 clones are present, around 90% being singletons, with the ten largest covering about 4.3%. The source of the sample is a study of T cell responses to AZD1222 COVID-19 vaccine. In the study overall: Second-dose recipients at about 4 or about 12 weeks were treated as one pooled group.

The material sequenced was peripheral blood, taken on day 0 of AZD1222 vaccination. This receptor was identified in an adult in good health. The genes are TRBV10-2 and TRBJ1-2; 7 bases agree with TRBD1. In DNA, the CDR3 is TGCGCCAGCACCAACCTAGGACAGGAGAAAAATGGCTACACCTTC. This gives the protein CASTNLGQEKNGYTF.